These 2 T cell receptor beta chains originate from one sample sequenced in a study of cytomegalovirus exposure and HLA in healthy donors. Both 60 Vbeta primers and 13 Jbeta primers went into the PCR. Libraries were prepared by immunoSEQ multiplex PCR; TCRdb keeps only in-frame clonotypes and omits some of them. The sample yields some 130,000 clones, around 77% seen once. Sequencing was carried out using PBMCs. These receptors were taken from a woman between 50 and 59 years old in good health and CMV-seronegative.

The genes are TRBV7-3 and TRBJ2-2, with D tentatively TRBD1 (7 bases). Per germline, CDR1 SGHTA and CDR2 FQGTGA. This CDR3 is 15 amino acids long. Trimming cost V 3 bases and J 4 bases, with 12 bases left between them. CDR3 in DNA: TGTGCCAGCAGCTTTCGCAGGGGGGCCACCGGGGAGCTGTTTTTT. Translating gives CASSFRRGATGELFF.

The rearrangement links TRBV6-6 to TRBJ2-2; D perhaps matches TRBD2 (6 bases). V was pared by 6 bases and J by 3 bases, with 17 bases between. Per the germline V gene, CDR1 is MNHNY and CDR2 is SVGAGI (reference sequence). The CDR3 loop spans 16 amino acids. CDR3 sequence reads: CASSPGGTLYTGELFF. CDR3 bases: TGTGCCAGCAGCCCCGGTGGGACTCTTTACACCGGGGAGCTGTTTTTT.